Listed below are T cell receptor beta chains from one sample, sequenced in a study of beta chain features in type 1 diabetes. Sequenced by immunoSEQ multiplex PCR; TCRdb stores in-frame clones only, minus some. The sample contains hundreds of thousands of clones, roughly an eighth of which appear only once. The sequenced material came from naive CD4+ T cells from blood. The receptors stem from a man aged 30-40 years with type 1 diabetes. CDR3s include the opening cysteine and the closing phenylalanine or tryptophan. The order of the fields is clone size, J gene, V gene, D gene, CDR3 protein, CDR3 DNA. The D gene is left open where the match is weak. Clone size is shown for a subset of rows, as once, few, many or a class of expanded clone.

>.|TRBJ2-2|TRBV27|TRBD2
CASRRLAGGLAGELFF
TGTGCCAGCAGAAGACTAGCGGGAGGGCTCGCCGGGGAGCTGTTTTTT
>few|TRBJ1-1|TRBV6-4|TRBD1
CASSPTGGSEAFF
TGTGCCAGCAGCCCGACAGGGGGATCTGAAGCTTTCTTT
>few|TRBJ2-3|TRBV27|.
CASRSTGTDTQYF
TGTGCCAGCAGATCTACAGGCACAGATACGCAGTATTTT
>.|TRBJ1-1|TRBV2|TRBD1
CASSVTQGFTEAFF
TGTGCCAGCAGTGTCACACAGGGGTTCACTGAAGCTTTCTTT
>few|TRBJ2-5|TRBV19|TRBD2
CASKGLAGYQETQYF
TGTGCCAGTAAGGGACTAGCGGGGTACCAAGAGACCCAGTACTTC
>.|TRBJ2-1|TRBV11-3|.
CASSLSTPVNEQFF
TGTGCCAGCAGCTTATCCACTCCCGTCAATGAGCAGTTCTTC
>few|TRBJ2-3|TRBV7-8|.
CASSLEPSRGTDTQYF
TGTGCCAGCAGCTTAGAACCTAGCCGAGGCACAGATACGCAGTATTTT
>.|TRBJ2-1|TRBV7-3|TRBD2
CASSYMAGGYNEQFF
TGTGCCAGCAGCTACATGGCCGGGGGGTACAATGAGCAGTTCTTC
>.|TRBJ2-1|TRBV19|TRBD2
CASSALAGYNEQFF
TGTGCCAGTAGTGCACTAGCGGGGTACAATGAGCAGTTCTTC
>.|TRBJ1-5|TRBV7-2|.
CASSADGSSGPQHF
TGTGCCAGCAGCGCCGACGGATCCTCGGGGCCCCAGCATTTT
>.|TRBJ1-1|TRBV14|.
CASKVTSGVNTEAFF
TGTGCCAGCAAGGTAACTTCGGGGGTGAACACTGAAGCTTTCTTT
>.|TRBJ2-3|TRBV11-2|.
CASSSTYTDTQYF
TGTGCCAGCAGCTCGACTTACACAGATACGCAGTATTTT
>few|TRBJ2-1|TRBV5-1|TRBD1
CASSPETGTGYNEQFF
TGCGCCAGCAGCCCGGAAACCGGGACAGGGTACAATGAGCAGTTCTTC
>few|TRBJ2-1|TRBV11-2|.
CASSSVRSSYNEQFF
TGTGCCAGCAGCTCTGTTAGGAGCTCCTACAATGAGCAGTTCTTC
>few|TRBJ1-4|TRBV27|TRBD1
CASSQTGIGEKLFF
TGTGCCAGCAGTCAGACAGGGATAGGGGAAAAACTGTTTTTT
>.|TRBJ1-1|TRBV5-1|.
CASSRHTGDMNTEAFF
TGCGCCAGCAGCCGACACACAGGAGACATGAACACTGAAGCTTTCTTT